This T cell receptor beta chain derives from a study of blood T cell repertoires in COVID-19. Study-level background: From the United States, Italy and Spain came samples of acute and convalescent COVID-19. In each case, the material was cDNA or gDNA derived from T cells, B-cell-depleted T cells, or PBMCs.

Authors' methods: Cell counts per sample came from amplifying reference gene primers. This table comes from immunoSEQ multiplex PCR, and its TCRdb copy is limited to in-frame clones, with some not included. The V and J calls and clone size come from that table; D and trimming were worked out from the DNA. The sample includes about 330,000 clones, more than 75% of them seen just once. In germline, CDR1 is MNHNS, CDR2 SASEGT. The CDR3 spans 13 residues. To note about this clone: A junction boundary mismatches the germline segment, possibly from a read error.

The receptor was derived from a woman in her forties or fifties with acute or convalescent COVID-19. The chain joins TRBV6-1 to TRBJ2-7, with unresolved D. Sequencing was carried out using peripheral blood. CDR3 bases: TGTGCCAGCAGTGACGGGTCCGGTTACGGGCAGTACTTC. Protein: CASSDGSGYGQYF.